This T cell receptor (beta chain) was sequenced for a study of blood T cell repertoires in COVID-19. Assay: immunoSEQ multiplex PCR; the TCRdb copy retains only in-frame clones and omits some. The profile shows about 360,000 clones, roughly 77% of them singletons. V shed 8 bases and J shed 5 bases, with 16 bases lying between them. Germline assignment: CDR1 MNHEY and CDR2 SMNVEV (reference sequence). This CDR3 spans 14 amino acids. This clone came up once. The sequenced sample was peripheral blood. The chain links TRBV27 to TRBJ1-5; the D gene is possibly TRBD1 (6 bases). The sequence came from a human donor with acute or convalescent COVID-19. The donor label of this sample is uncertain. CDR3 coding DNA: TGTGCCAGCCCTCCCACAGGGTTTCATCAGCCCCAGCATTTT. Its translation: CASPPTGFHQPQHF.